Below, 22 T cell receptor beta chains from the same sample are listed, as sequenced in a study of T-cell memory formation after mild COVID-19. Using its own MiXCR run on the 5' RACE reads, TCRdb lists one record per CDR3 protein. The profile covers roughly 150,000 distinct CDR3 sequences, with over 10% appearing a single time and approximately 3.6% taken by the ten largest. The specimen was PBMCs or a T cell subset sorted from them (not recorded which). The receptor set was obtained from a man aged 18 to 30 who had mild COVID-19 (a few samples of this study predate the infection). Cell type and time point are not known.

There are many counts of this clonotype. The V and J genes are TRBV5-1 and TRBJ2-3; a possible D gene is TRBD2 (5 bases). The V end lost 4 bases, the J end lost 4 bases, and 10 bases lay between the germline ends. CDR1 is SGHRS, CDR2 YFSETQ, per germline. The CDR3 contains 13 residues. The CDR3: CASSLGESDTQYF. DNA for the CDR3: TGCGCCAGCAGCCTCGGGGAATCAGATACGCAGTATTTT. Full variable domain (missing parts from reference TRBV5-1 and TRBJ2-3): KAGVTQTPRYLIKTRGQQVTLSCSPISGHRSVSWYQQTPGQGLQFLFEYFSETQRNKGNFPGRFSGRQFSNSRSEMNVSTLELGDSALYLCASSLGESDTQYFGPGTRLTVL.

This clonotype was detected a few times. This sequence joins TRBV6-6 and TRBJ2-1; D remains ambiguous. Germline V gene sequence: CDR1 MNHNY, CDR2 SVGAGI (reference sequence). The V and J ends lost 5 bases and 5 bases respectively, with 7 bases between them. The CDR3 sequence is 12 residues long. CDR3 in DNA: TGTGCCAGCAGTCCCGCTGACAATGAGCAGTTCTTC. Its translation is CASSPADNEQFF.

This clonotype has more than one count but fewer than ten. V gene TRBV5-1 combines with J gene TRBJ2-3, with unresolved D. V lost 4 bases, J lost 2 bases, and 8 bases lay in between. CDR3 size: 13 residues. Germline V lookup: CDR1 SGHRS, CDR2 YFSETQ. The CDR3 DNA reads as TGCGCCAGCAGCCGATCGAACACAGATACGCAGTATTTT. It translates to CASSRSNTDTQYF.

This clonotype was found a few times. The rearrangement joins TRBV5-6 to TRBJ2-1, with unresolved D. The CDR3 extends over 12 amino acids. Trimming cost V 2 bases and J 4 bases, with 4 bases left between them. Germline loops: CDR1 SGHDT, CDR2 YYEEEE. CDR3 nucleotides: TGTGCCAGCAGCTTCATTTACAATGAGCAGTTCTTC. As protein: CASSFIYNEQFF.

This clonotype was picked up a small number of times. This sequence joins TRBV9 and TRBJ2-3; the D gene is possibly TRBD2 (7 bases). The CDR3 loop spans 15 amino acids. Trimming left V 0 bases short and J 5 bases short, with 13 bases between. Germline lookup yields CDR1 SGDLS and CDR2 YYNGEE. The CDR3 coding sequence is TGTGCCAGCAGCGTAGGCGGGGGCCTCCGAGATACGCAGTATTTT. It yields the protein CASSVGGGLRDTQYF.

This sequence joins TRBV7-2 and TRBJ2-3; 8 bases fit TRBD2. In germline, CDR1 is SGHTA, CDR2 FQGNSA. The CDR3 covers 14 residues. Germline trimming cut 0 bases from V and 4 bases from J; bases unmatched to any gene: 0. Written as DNA, the CDR3 is TGTGCCAGCAGCTTAGCGACTAGCGCAGATACGCAGTATTTT. Amino acids: CASSLATSADTQYF.

The chain combines TRBV4-2 with TRBJ1-2; maybe TRBD1 (5 bases). Germline CDR1 reads LGHNA; CDR2 reads YNFKEQ. The CDR3 runs 14 residues. Trimming took 4 bases from V and 8 from J, leaving 17 bases between them. The CDR3 nucleotides read TGTGCCAGCAGCCCCCCCTCCAGGGCTCAGGGCTACACCTTC. Protein: CASSPPSRAQGYTF.

This sequence joins TRBV18 and TRBJ2-7; D call uncertain. V gave up 2 bases and J gave up 0 bases, with 5 bases separating them. Per germline, CDR1 KGHSH and CDR2 LQKENI. This CDR3 contains 13 residues. CDR3 coding DNA: TGTGCCAGCTCACCATACAGCTCCTACGAGCAGTACGTC. Protein product: CASSPYSSYEQYV.

The chain has TRBV6-2 or TRBV6-3 and TRBJ1-1; 7 bases map to TRBD1. Germline lookup yields CDR1 MNHEY and CDR2 SVGEGT. The CDR3 spans 15 residues. Losses at the gene ends were 2 bases for V and 5 bases for J; bases not matched to a gene: 8. The CDR3 DNA is TGTGCCAGCAGTTACACGAGACAGGGAAGTACTGAAGCTTTCTTT. This translates into CASSYTRQGSTEAFF.

The table lists this clonotype with a few counts. The J gene is TRBJ1-5, the V gene TRBV6-8; 11 bases align to TRBD1. The V gene's germline CDR1 is MNHGY and CDR2 SAAAGT. Trimming at V came to 8 bases and at J to 4 bases, leaving 16 bases not matched to a gene. This CDR3 is built from 18 residues. CDR3 amino acids: CASGNGQGAATRNQPQHF. The CDR3 bases are TGTGCCAGCGGAAACGGACAGGGGGCCGCAACCCGAAATCAGCCCCAGCATTTT.

This clonotype has more than one count but fewer than ten. V and J are TRBV29-1 and TRBJ2-3, with a tentative D call TRBD1 (6 bases). Trimming stripped 0 bases from V and 6 bases from J, with 16 bases between. From germline, CDR1 is SQVTM and CDR2 ANQGSEA. CDR3 size: 15 residues. In nucleotides, the CDR3 is TGCAGCGTTGAAGATACAGGGACCGCCACGGATACGCAGTATTTT. Its translation is CSVEDTGTATDTQYF.

The chain carries TRBV5-1 and TRBJ2-1; D might be TRBD1 or TRBD2, each matching 5 bases. Germline loops: CDR1 SGHRS, CDR2 YFSETQ. V was cut by 4 bases and J by 9 bases, with 17 bases left in between. CDR3 size: 14 residues. This chain's CDR3 is CASSRAGAEGEQFF. Written as DNA, the CDR3 is TGCGCCAGCAGCCGCGCCGGGGCCGAGGGTGAGCAGTTCTTC.

V usage is TRBV20-1 and J usage is TRBJ1-5; D unclear. Germline CDR1 is DFQATT and CDR2 is SNEGSKA (reference sequence). The CDR3 length is 17 residues. Trimming took off 3 bases at V and 3 bases at J, with 21 bases between the two ends. The CDR3 DNA is TGCAGTGCTAGGCCCCGGGCGGGCCGAGGCCCCAATCAGCCCCAGCATTTT. The encoded protein is CSARPRAGRGPNQPQHF.

The chain is built from TRBV29-1 and TRBJ2-2; no reliable D call. The CDR3 is 13 amino acids. V was shortened by 7 bases and J by 0 bases, with 9 bases between the two germline ends. The germline CDR1 and CDR2 sequences are SQVTM and ANQGSEA. The CDR3 sequence: CSGSSTNTGELFF. The CDR3 DNA reads as TGCAGCGGGTCTTCTACGAACACCGGGGAGCTGTTTTTT.

The chain employs TRBV4-2 and TRBJ1-4; TRBD1 agrees at 8 bases. The CDR3 runs 16 residues. Germline assignment: CDR1 LGHNA and CDR2 YNFKEQ. V lost 5 bases and J lost 4; bases outside the gene matches: 9. CDR3 residues: CASSDPRTGYNEKLFF. The CDR3, as DNA: TGTGCCAGCAGCGACCCCCGGACAGGGTATAATGAAAAACTGTTTTTT.

In this sample, this clonotype turned up a few times. The V and J genes are TRBV28 and TRBJ2-7; D is undetermined. Trimming cost V 2 bases and J 7 bases, with 15 bases left between them. CDR3 length: 14 residues. The germline CDR1 and CDR2 sequences are MDHEN and SYDVKM. The CDR3 loop reads CASSLGQMSGEQYV. The CDR3 DNA reads TGTGCCAGCAGTTTAGGGCAGATGTCGGGTGAGCAGTACGTC.

V and J are TRBV7-2 and TRBJ1-1; a possible D gene is TRBD1 (6 bases). The CDR3 contains 12 residues. Per the germline V gene, CDR1 is SGHTA and CDR2 is FQGNSA. V shed 2 bases and J shed 8 bases, with 9 bases lying between them. CDR3 DNA sequence: TGTGCCAGCAGCTTATATGGACAGGAAGCTTTCTTT. It yields the protein CASSLYGQEAFF.

This clonotype was seen a few times. The rearrangement uses TRBV20-1 and TRBJ2-1; D is ambiguous. The germline V gene encodes CDR1 DFQATT and CDR2 SNEGSKA (reference sequence). This CDR3 contains 14 residues. The germline V and J ends were trimmed by 3 bases and 0 bases, with 9 bases remaining between them. CDR3 loop: CSASYLDSYNEQFF. CDR3 DNA: TGCAGTGCTAGTTACTTAGACTCCTACAATGAGCAGTTCTTC.

This clonotype was seen a handful of times. The V and J genes are TRBV20-1 and TRBJ2-5, with 10 bases aligning to TRBD1. The length of the CDR3 is 13 residues. The J segment lost 5 bases and the V segment lost 4 bases, leaving 4 bases of the junction unmatched. CDR1 and CDR2 (germline): DFQATT, SNEGSKA (reference sequence). CDR3 region: CSATGTGDETQYF. The CDR3 DNA follows: TGCAGTGCTACGGGGACAGGGGATGAGACCCAGTACTTC.

This clonotype has a handful of counts. The chain joins TRBV4-3 to TRBJ2-5; no reliable D call. The CDR3 spans 14 residues. Trimming pared 0 bases from V and 4 bases from J, leaving 9 bases between. CDR1 is LGHNA, CDR2 YSLEER, per germline. CDR3 residues: CASSQDNWGETQYF. CDR3 coding DNA: TGCGCCAGCAGCCAAGATAACTGGGGAGAGACCCAGTACTTC.

The chain employs TRBV4-1 and TRBJ1-2; D is unresolved. Trimming pared 4 bases from V and 8 bases from J, leaving 17 bases between. The CDR3 contains 14 residues. Germline CDR1 is MGHRA and CDR2 is YSYEKL. CDR3 in amino acids: CASSPESGIRGYTF. The CDR3 DNA reads as TGCGCCAGCAGCCCTGAATCGGGGATACGGGGCTACACCTTC.

The chain couples TRBV20-1 to TRBJ1-1; D is unresolved. The CDR3 has 12 residues. V lost 6 bases, J lost 1 base, and 9 bases lay in between. Looked up from germline, CDR1 is DFQATT and CDR2 is SNEGSKA (reference sequence). DNA of the CDR3: TGCAGTGCACTCCCGGGGAACACTGAAGCTTTCTTT. Its translation: CSALPGNTEAFF.